A selection of T cell receptor beta chains follows, all from one sample in a study of blood T cell repertoires in COVID-19. TCRdb keeps only in-frame clones here, not all; method: immunoSEQ multiplex PCR. Among some 200,000 clones listed, approximately 82% were seen once. Input material: PBMCs or T cells enriched from blood (not recorded which). These TCRs come from a woman aged 55-75 years with acute COVID-19. The CDR3 runs from the conserved cysteine through the conserved F or W. A D gene is named only where the DNA matches it firmly. The size field is filled for only some rows; it gives once, few, many or a size class.

cdr3_nt: TGTGCCAGCAGCCCAACAACAGGGACCGGCACTGAAGCTTTCTTT; cdr3_aa: CASSPTTGTGTEAFF; d_call: -; clone_size: -; v_call: TRBV3-1/TRBV3-2; j_call: TRBJ1-1
cdr3_nt: TGTGCCAGCAGCCACGGCCTCAATAGGAGCGAGAACACTGAAGCTTTCTTT; cdr3_aa: CASSHGLNRSENTEAFF; d_call: -; clone_size: -; v_call: TRBV3-1/TRBV3-2; j_call: TRBJ1-1
cdr3_nt: TGCGCCAGCAGCTTGGGGCCCAGCTATGGCTACACCTTC; cdr3_aa: CASSLGPSYGYTF; d_call: -; clone_size: -; v_call: TRBV5-1; j_call: TRBJ1-2
cdr3_nt: TGTGCCAGCAGCTTGGCCGGGACCTATAATTCACCCCTCCACTTT; cdr3_aa: CASSLAGTYNSPLHF; d_call: -; clone_size: few; v_call: TRBV5-4; j_call: TRBJ1-6
cdr3_nt: TGTGCCAGCAGCTTAGCCGGCAGGGTAGAGACCCAGTACTTC; cdr3_aa: CASSLAGRVETQYF; d_call: -; clone_size: -; v_call: TRBV7-2; j_call: TRBJ2-5
cdr3_nt: TGTGCCAGCAGCAAAGACAGGGGGCAATCACCCCTCCACTTT; cdr3_aa: CASSKDRGQSPLHF; d_call: TRBD1; clone_size: -; v_call: TRBV5-5; j_call: TRBJ1-6
cdr3_nt: TGTGCCAGCACAGGGCAGGGGGCGCGTGGCTACACCTTC; cdr3_aa: CASTGQGARGYTF; d_call: TRBD1; clone_size: once; v_call: TRBV28; j_call: TRBJ1-2
cdr3_nt: TGTGCCAGCACTAGCGGGTCCACAGATACGCAGTATTTT; cdr3_aa: CASTSGSTDTQYF; d_call: TRBD2; clone_size: -; v_call: TRBV12-3/TRBV12-4; j_call: TRBJ2-3
cdr3_nt: TGCAGCGTCCGAGAAGGCGGGGGGGAGACCCAGTACTTC; cdr3_aa: CSVREGGGETQYF; d_call: TRBD2; clone_size: -; v_call: TRBV29-1; j_call: TRBJ2-5
cdr3_nt: TGCGCCAGCAGCCAAGGACAGGGGGGGCCGGAGACCCAGTACTTC; cdr3_aa: CASSQGQGGPETQYF; d_call: TRBD1; clone_size: -; v_call: TRBV4-3; j_call: TRBJ2-5
cdr3_nt: TGTGCCAGCAGCTTGGGCGGTTGGCCGGTAGGAGAGACCCAGTACTTC; cdr3_aa: CASSLGGWPVGETQYF; d_call: -; clone_size: -; v_call: TRBV5-4; j_call: TRBJ2-5
cdr3_nt: TGTGCCAGCAGCCCAGAAAGGCTACAGGGGACATACTTC; cdr3_aa: CASSPERLQGTYF; d_call: TRBD1; clone_size: -; v_call: TRBV11-2; j_call: TRBJ1-2
cdr3_nt: TGTGCCAGCAGCTTGACAGGGGGGAACGAGCAGTACTTC; cdr3_aa: CASSLTGGNEQYF; d_call: TRBD1; clone_size: few; v_call: TRBV5-4; j_call: TRBJ2-7
cdr3_nt: TGTGCCAGCAGCTCCCTAAACGAGCAGTACTTC; cdr3_aa: CASSSLNEQYF; d_call: -; clone_size: -; v_call: TRBV7-2; j_call: TRBJ2-7
cdr3_nt: TGCGCCAGCAGCCAACAGGGGGATAATTCACCCCTCCACTTT; cdr3_aa: CASSQQGDNSPLHF; d_call: TRBD1; clone_size: -; v_call: TRBV4-3; j_call: TRBJ1-6
cdr3_nt: TGTGCCAGCACCGAAGGGACAGGGTATAATTCACCCCTCCACTTT; cdr3_aa: CASTEGTGYNSPLHF; d_call: TRBD1; clone_size: few; v_call: TRBV3-1/TRBV3-2; j_call: TRBJ1-6
cdr3_nt: TGTGCCAGCAGCCAAGATAGGAGCCCGGTGCCCCAGCATTTT; cdr3_aa: CASSQDRSPVPQHF; d_call: -; clone_size: -; v_call: TRBV4-2; j_call: TRBJ1-5
cdr3_nt: TGTGCCAGCAGCCGCCGGGACTCTAGCACAGATACGCAGTATTTT; cdr3_aa: CASSRRDSSTDTQYF; d_call: -; clone_size: -; v_call: TRBV7-9; j_call: TRBJ2-3
cdr3_nt: TGTGCCAGCCCGGGCCGGGGTAGGACAGATACGCAGTATTTT; cdr3_aa: CASPGRGRTDTQYF; d_call: -; clone_size: -; v_call: TRBV25-1; j_call: TRBJ2-3
cdr3_nt: TGTGCCAGCAGCCCCTCTCGGTCCATTCAGTACTTC; cdr3_aa: CASSPSRSIQYF; d_call: -; clone_size: -; v_call: TRBV14; j_call: TRBJ2-4
cdr3_nt: TGTGCCAGCAGCTCACTTGGCGGGGGGGCCCGCACCAGCACAGATACGCAGTATTTT; cdr3_aa: CASSSLGGGARTSTDTQYF; d_call: TRBD2; clone_size: -; v_call: TRBV7-2; j_call: TRBJ2-3
cdr3_nt: TGTGCCAGCAGCCTTGGCCGGGGACAGAACACTGAAGCTTTCTTT; cdr3_aa: CASSLGRGQNTEAFF; d_call: -; clone_size: -; v_call: TRBV11-2; j_call: TRBJ1-1
cdr3_nt: TGTGCCAGCAGTGACTCGGGGGGGAACACTGAAGCTTTCTTT; cdr3_aa: CASSDSGGNTEAFF; d_call: -; clone_size: once; v_call: TRBV6-4; j_call: TRBJ1-1
cdr3_nt: TGCGCCAGCCACCAAATGGGCACGGGATCACCCCTCCACTTT; cdr3_aa: CASHQMGTGSPLHF; d_call: -; clone_size: -; v_call: TRBV4-3; j_call: TRBJ1-6
cdr3_nt: TGTGCCGACCGTAGCCTTAGCGGGGGGGCCGGGGAGCTGTTTTTT; cdr3_aa: CADRSLSGGAGELFF; d_call: TRBD2; clone_size: -; v_call: TRBV2; j_call: TRBJ2-2
cdr3_nt: TGCGCCAGCAGCTTTAGCGATGAGCAGTTCTTC; cdr3_aa: CASSFSDEQFF; d_call: -; clone_size: -; v_call: TRBV4-1; j_call: TRBJ2-1
cdr3_nt: TGTGCCTGGAGGGAGGGTAACATTCAGTACTTC; cdr3_aa: CAWREGNIQYF; d_call: -; clone_size: -; v_call: TRBV30; j_call: TRBJ2-4
cdr3_nt: TGCGCCAGCAGGAAAGGCGGCTCCTACAATGAGCAGTTCTTC; cdr3_aa: CASRKGGSYNEQFF; d_call: -; clone_size: -; v_call: TRBV10-2; j_call: TRBJ2-1
cdr3_nt: TGTGCCAGCAGCTTCCCGGGACAGGAGTATTCACCCCTCCACTTT; cdr3_aa: CASSFPGQEYSPLHF; d_call: TRBD1; clone_size: -; v_call: TRBV5-6; j_call: TRBJ1-6
cdr3_nt: TGTGCCACCAGCAGAGATGCGGACAGTCACACTGAAGCTTTCTTT; cdr3_aa: CATSRDADSHTEAFF; d_call: -; clone_size: -; v_call: TRBV15; j_call: TRBJ1-1
cdr3_nt: TGTGCCAGCAGTGACTCGGCGGGGGCCAATTACAATGAGCAGTTCTTC; cdr3_aa: CASSDSAGANYNEQFF; d_call: -; clone_size: -; v_call: TRBV6-4; j_call: TRBJ2-1
cdr3_nt: TGTGCCAGCACCCCACCAGGGGGACTCCACAACACCGGGGAGCTGTTTTTT; cdr3_aa: CASTPPGGLHNTGELFF; d_call: -; clone_size: -; v_call: TRBV27; j_call: TRBJ2-2
cdr3_nt: TGTGCCAGCAGTGAAGAACAGGGCATTGGAAACACCATATATTTT; cdr3_aa: CASSEEQGIGNTIYF; d_call: -; clone_size: -; v_call: TRBV6-1; j_call: TRBJ1-3
cdr3_nt: TGTGCCAGCAGCTCCGGAACAGGGATTGGCGAGACCCAGTACTTC; cdr3_aa: CASSSGTGIGETQYF; d_call: -; clone_size: -; v_call: TRBV7-8; j_call: TRBJ2-5
cdr3_nt: TGTGCCAGCAGTGCTTCACGGGGGGGAGATACGCAGTATTTT; cdr3_aa: CASSASRGGDTQYF; d_call: TRBD2; clone_size: -; v_call: TRBV27; j_call: TRBJ2-3
cdr3_nt: TGTGCCAGCAGCTTAGAGGGAGGCAGGACCCCGGGGAGGTATGGCTACACCTTC; cdr3_aa: CASSLEGGRTPGRYGYTF; d_call: -; clone_size: -; v_call: TRBV7-2; j_call: TRBJ1-2
cdr3_nt: TGTGCCAGCAGCCCGGACAGGGGGCAAGGCTATGGCTACACCTTC; cdr3_aa: CASSPDRGQGYGYTF; d_call: TRBD1; clone_size: -; v_call: TRBV7-2; j_call: TRBJ1-2
cdr3_nt: TGTGCCAGCTCACCTGACAGGGGACGGACTGAAGCTTTCTTT; cdr3_aa: CASSPDRGRTEAFF; d_call: TRBD1; clone_size: -; v_call: TRBV18; j_call: TRBJ1-1
cdr3_nt: TGTGCCAGCTCACCGGACACCGTCTTGCCCCTCCACTTT; cdr3_aa: CASSPDTVLPLHF; d_call: -; clone_size: -; v_call: TRBV18; j_call: TRBJ1-6
cdr3_nt: TGTGCCAGCAGCCACGGCGGTCACTATGGCTACACCTTC; cdr3_aa: CASSHGGHYGYTF; d_call: -; clone_size: -; v_call: TRBV7-2; j_call: TRBJ1-2
cdr3_nt: TGTGCCAGCTCTCCCGGGACAGCTTACTCTGGGGCCAACGTCCTGACTTTC; cdr3_aa: CASSPGTAYSGANVLTF; d_call: TRBD1; clone_size: -; v_call: TRBV18; j_call: TRBJ2-6
cdr3_nt: TGCGCCAGCAGCCAAGATTTATTCGGCCGGGGGGCAAGTGGAAACACCATATATTTT; cdr3_aa: CASSQDLFGRGASGNTIYF; d_call: -; clone_size: -; v_call: TRBV4-3; j_call: TRBJ1-3
cdr3_nt: TGTGCCAGCAGTTCCATCGGGGACACTGAAGCTTTCTTT; cdr3_aa: CASSSIGDTEAFF; d_call: -; clone_size: -; v_call: TRBV12-3/TRBV12-4; j_call: TRBJ1-1
cdr3_nt: TGTGCCAGCAGCTTGACCACACAGGGAGGGAGCGATGAGCAGTTCTTC; cdr3_aa: CASSLTTQGGSDEQFF; d_call: -; clone_size: -; v_call: TRBV11-3; j_call: TRBJ2-1
cdr3_nt: TGTGCCAGCAGCCCCCCGGACAGGGAGACTGAAGCTTTCTTT; cdr3_aa: CASSPPDRETEAFF; d_call: TRBD1; clone_size: -; v_call: TRBV6-2/TRBV6-3; j_call: TRBJ1-1
cdr3_nt: TGTGCCAGCAGTTTGGACAGACTCAAGAACACTGAAGCTTTCTTT; cdr3_aa: CASSLDRLKNTEAFF; d_call: -; clone_size: -; v_call: TRBV6-5; j_call: TRBJ1-1
cdr3_nt: TGTGCCAGCAGCGGCTACAGGGATCCAGACGGTGAGCAGTTCTTC; cdr3_aa: CASSGYRDPDGEQFF; d_call: -; clone_size: -; v_call: TRBV7-9; j_call: TRBJ2-1
cdr3_nt: TGTGCCAGCAGTTACCGCGGTGACTACAATGAGCAGTTCTTC; cdr3_aa: CASSYRGDYNEQFF; d_call: -; clone_size: -; v_call: TRBV6-5; j_call: TRBJ2-1
cdr3_nt: TGTGCCACCAGCAGAGGACTAACTGCAACTAATGAAAAACTGTTTTTT; cdr3_aa: CATSRGLTATNEKLFF; d_call: -; clone_size: -; v_call: TRBV15; j_call: TRBJ1-4